The TCR beta chain described here comes from a study of cytomegalovirus exposure and HLA in healthy donors (dated by TCRdb to 2015 to 2018). In the study overall: An earlier analysis of fewer than 750 of the donors reported approximately 260 Gb of sequence data and 95 million to 130 million unique TCR beta sequences obtained from 180 million or so T cells. Roughly 300 gigabases of sequencing data and 91 million or so unique TCR sequences made up an early release that covered several hundred HLA-typed donors. The genetic ancestry cluster associated with self-reported Caucasian donors included around 76% of the 398 genotyped donors. The aim of the study was to test whether cataloging public T cell receptors could identify signatures of past pathogen exposure. Using immunosequencing, the study profiled T cell repertoires from about 650 subjects and related those repertoires to cytomegalovirus serostatus. A separate validation cohort of approximately 120 different subjects was used in addition to the 666-subject first cohort. To predict cytomegalovirus infection status, the study brought together high-throughput TCR immunosequencing, statistical association of individual TCRs with disease status, and machine learning. A later analysis re-examined previously published TCR beta repertoires from roughly 650 donors and added high-resolution HLA genotyping to investigate patterns of TCR occurrence. Rather than using new phenotypic data, the later analysis identified candidate immune exposures from TCR beta sequences and from how often those sequences occurred across donors. To decide whether each TCR beta V gene segment behaved as functional or pseudogenic, an earlier analysis of approximately 600 of the donors relied on high-throughput TCR beta sequencing. Donor age, sex, ethnicity and CMV serostatus were compiled alongside the repertoire data. Genome-wide SNP genotypes for about 60% of the 666 donors were used in a later genetic analysis, which treated that subset as a discovery cohort. Every repertoire in the discovery cohort had been generated on one and the same sequencing platform. Both class I and class II loci were covered by HLA typing, at four-digit resolution. The number of donors typed differed by locus, with about 629-630 for A, B, C, DRB1 and DQB1, 522 for DQA1, approximately 570 for DPA1, and some 470 for DPB1. Five DR-DQ haplotypes were handled as single units for association and clustering because linkage in the cohort was strong. On average, around 200,000 unique TCR beta nucleotide sequences were sequenced per donor among several hundred genotyped donors of the cohort, with about 17% of those sequences being non-productive.

In total, approximately 610 healthy bone marrow donors made up the cohort. At the time of sampling, every cohort member was nominally healthy, though immune exposures that went unrecorded were likely present. The donor tested CMV seropositive, placing the donor among the approximately 290 seropositive members of the cohort. A peripheral blood sample was provided by each donor, and peripheral blood mononuclear cells were used for TCR beta sequencing. Genomic DNA extraction from the blood cell samples was performed with the Qiagen DNeasy Blood Extraction Kit. Results and caveats for the whole study, not just this receptor: According to the authors, the approach could potentially be generalized to other disease states and immunological phenotypes. A further reported finding was that TCR beta sequences accurately predicted the HLA-A and HLA-B alleles for most subjects in the first cohort. A later genetic analysis associated a missense DCLRE1C variant with V-gene and J-gene trimming of TCR beta chains, and an independent cohort replicated the association. Because HLA typing was missing for some donors at each locus, association tests included only the typed subset. The study listed 150 to 200 TCR beta chains as associated with cytomegalovirus. Correlated functional status among segregating V segments might reflect linkage disequilibrium, but an unknown experimental factor could not be ruled out. For the cohort, immune exposure information was limited to CMV serostatus. A later analysis found that most CMV-associated TCR beta chains appeared HLA-restricted, with HLA associations seemingly driven largely by CMV exposure. A later analysis reported that several top co-occurrence clusters appeared linked to parvovirus B19, influenza, CMV and Epstein-Barr virus. In a later analysis, TCR association rates were found to vary across HLA loci, with the most associated TCRs seen for DRB1 alleles and the fewest for HLA-C alleles. This cohort had only TCR beta chains sequenced, and the lack of alpha or paired-chain data limited which features could be detected. A later analysis associated about 17,000 TCR beta sequences with specific HLA alleles at a false discovery rate of 0.05. Three of the identified cytomegalovirus-associated TCR beta chains were confirmed in vitro to be specific for cytomegalovirus antigens. Some IMGT-functional V segments, including TRBV6-2 and TRBV6-3, could not be distinguished by the 87-base-pair reads and were therefore excluded. The classifier was reported to diagnose cytomegalovirus status with high specificity and sensitivity in both the original and validation cohorts. Broadly in line with IMGT annotations, most TCR beta V segments showed up in productive rearrangements about 87% or about 30% of the time in an earlier analysis of around 600 of the donors. Assigning TCR associations to individual alleles was difficult when HLA alleles, especially DR and DQ, strongly co-occurred. According to a later genetic analysis, donors in an Asian-associated ancestry cluster had fewer N-insertions in productive TCRs than the approximately 610-donor mean. In a later analysis, HLA-associated TCR beta chains were found to be more clonally expanded and to have lower generation probabilities than equally common non-associated chains. A cluster of highly shared sequence variants was judged likely to represent a technical artifact of the sequencing pipeline. The presence/absence analyses assumed that sequencing depth was roughly uniform across donors, and that assumption may not be true. While some public TCRs were present in many individuals, most TCR sequences turned up only very rarely across donors. Because counts were too low, seventeen rarely observed V segments, including chromosome 9 orphons, were left out of the earlier analysis of about 620 of the donors.

Libraries came from the immunoSEQ multiplex PCR assay. The multiplex PCR relied on a mix of 60 forward primers for TCR Vbeta segments and 13 reverse primers for TCR Jbeta segments. The CDR3 region of rearranged TCR beta genes was amplified from genomic DNA with a multiplex PCR assay. The Illumina HiSeq System was used to sequence the amplified TCR beta libraries as 87-base-pair reads. The paper's processing steps were these. A later analysis tallied 75 million to 95 million unique TCR beta chains across the 666 repertoires, and approximately 12 million of those chains were shared by two or more donors. To remove PCR and sequencing errors, raw reads were error-corrected and collapsed into unique sequences using a nearest-neighbor algorithm that merged closely related sequences. CDR3 sequences were aligned to IMGT reference sequences to assign V, D and J gene segments. For a sequence to be retained, a match of at least six nucleotides to both a V gene segment and a J gene segment was required. Rearrangements were called productive when the CDR3 lacked stop codons and stayed in frame with V and J; all others were non-productive. CDR3 was defined according to IMGT convention as the region running from the second conserved V-encoded cysteine to the conserved J-encoded phenylalanine. In an earlier analysis of approximately 590 of the donors, sequences lacking an unambiguous match to a single V gene segment were excluded. In an earlier analysis of several hundred of the donors, V segments were called functional above 56.7% productive rearrangements and were called segregating when the between-donor standard deviation exceeded 5%. A statistical classification framework was built for diagnosing cytomegalovirus status from the catalog of TCR beta chain sequences. In a later analysis, TCR nucleotide sequences were compared against IMGT/GENE-DB human TR gene sequences so that V and J genes could be assigned. In a later analysis, CDR3 sequences and most-parsimonious VDJ recombination scenarios were assigned using the TCRdist pipeline. In a later analysis, each TCR beta chain was defined by its CDR3 amino acid sequence together with its V-gene family, and reads lacking a unique V-gene family were excluded. A later analysis removed 550 to 650 highly shared, low-generation-probability nucleotide sequences to deal with suspected cross-contamination and a sequencing artifact. For each public chain, a later analysis derived a clonal expansion index from normalized ranks of inferred template counts within each repertoire. In a later analysis, generation probabilities were computed with a VDJ recombination model fitted to out-of-frame rearrangements, and the resulting probabilities were checked against IGoR. In a later analysis, hypergeometric tests were used to score TCR-TCR, TCR-HLA and TCR-CMV co-occurrence, with a repertoire-size bias correction applied to TCR pairs. In a later analysis, false discovery rates were estimated by permuting HLA or CMV assignments 20 times. In a later analysis, co-occurring TCRs were grouped with DBSCAN, and TCRdist sequence similarity was added when clustering was performed within HLA-allele-positive subsets. Co-occurrence clustering excluded repertoires with fewer than 30,000 or more than 120,000 public chains, plus five with anomalous nucleotide sharing. TCRdb provides this immuneACCESS table in a form limited to in-frame rearrangements. Some clones are lacking; in checked studies, under half of them reflect an unresolved V gene, and why the rest are absent is not known. V, J and clone size derive from that table, while D and trimming were established from the DNA sequence. The sample has about 190,000 clones on record, 70% to 75% of them singletons. Clones ranked in the top ten supply over 4% of the sample.

The germline V gene encodes CDR1 SNHLY and CDR2 FYNNEI. V and J are trimmed by 6 bases and 2 bases, and the gene matches miss 4 bases of the junction. From cysteine to phenylalanine, the CDR3 is 14 amino acids long. The kept DNA is CDR3 alone, 42 bases in frame from the first base. On this clone: It lacks a known antigen. Base qualities were left out, and no much larger clone turns up one base away.

This chain joins TRBV2 to TRBJ2-5, with TRBD2 matching 9 junction bases. The sequenced material came from PBMCs. The receptor was derived from a man in his thirties or forties in good health and CMV-seropositive. The CDR3 in this case is CASRGAGGQETQYF. The nucleotide sequence reads TGTGCCAGCAGGGGAGCGGGAGGTCAAGAGACCCAGTACTTC.